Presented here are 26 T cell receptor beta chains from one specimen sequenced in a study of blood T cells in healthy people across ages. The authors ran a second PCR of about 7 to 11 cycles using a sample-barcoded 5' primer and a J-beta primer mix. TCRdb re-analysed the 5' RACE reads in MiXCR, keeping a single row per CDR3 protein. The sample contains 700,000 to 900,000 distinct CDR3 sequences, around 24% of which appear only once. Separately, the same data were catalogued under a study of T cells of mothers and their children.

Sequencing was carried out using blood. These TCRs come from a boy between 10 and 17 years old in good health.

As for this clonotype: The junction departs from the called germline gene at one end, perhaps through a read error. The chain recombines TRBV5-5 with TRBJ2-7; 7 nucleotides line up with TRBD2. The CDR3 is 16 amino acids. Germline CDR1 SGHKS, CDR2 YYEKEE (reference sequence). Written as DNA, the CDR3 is TGTGCCGGCAGCTGGGGGGGGACTAACCCCTCCTACGAGCAGTACTTC. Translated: CAGSWGGTNPSYEQYF. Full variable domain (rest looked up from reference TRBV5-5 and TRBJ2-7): DAGVTQSPTHLIKTRGQQVTLRCSPISGHKSVSWYQQVLGQGPQFIFQYYEKEERGRGNFPDRFSARQFPNYSSELNVNALLLGDSALYLCAGSWGGTNPSYEQYFGPGTRLTVT.

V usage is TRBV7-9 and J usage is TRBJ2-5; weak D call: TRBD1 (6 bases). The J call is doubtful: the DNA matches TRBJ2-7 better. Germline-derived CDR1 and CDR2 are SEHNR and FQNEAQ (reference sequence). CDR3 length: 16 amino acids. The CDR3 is CASSFLDREGSYEQYF. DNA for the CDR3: TGTGCCAGCAGCTTTCTGGACAGAGAGGGCTCCTACGAGCAGTACTTC.

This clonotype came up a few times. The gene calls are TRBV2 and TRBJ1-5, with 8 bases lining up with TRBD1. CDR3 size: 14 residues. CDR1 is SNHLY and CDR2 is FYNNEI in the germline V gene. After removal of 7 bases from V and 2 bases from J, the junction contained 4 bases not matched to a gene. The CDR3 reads CASTEDRGNQPQHF. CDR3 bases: TGTGCCAGCACCGAGGACAGGGGCAATCAGCCCCAGCATTTT.

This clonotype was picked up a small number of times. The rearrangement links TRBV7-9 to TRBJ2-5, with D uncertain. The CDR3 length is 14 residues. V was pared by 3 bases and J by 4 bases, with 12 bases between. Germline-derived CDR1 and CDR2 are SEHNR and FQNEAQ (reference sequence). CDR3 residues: CASSFNSKGETQYF. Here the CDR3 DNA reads TGTGCCAGCAGCTTTAACAGCAAGGGAGAGACCCAGTACTTC.

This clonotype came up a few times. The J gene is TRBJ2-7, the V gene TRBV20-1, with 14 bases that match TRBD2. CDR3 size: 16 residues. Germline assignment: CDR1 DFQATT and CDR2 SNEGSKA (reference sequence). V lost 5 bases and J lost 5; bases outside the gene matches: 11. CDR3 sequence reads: CSALSGTSGGYDEQYF. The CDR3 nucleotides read TGCAGTGCTTTGTCCGGGACTAGCGGGGGATACGACGAGCAGTACTTC.

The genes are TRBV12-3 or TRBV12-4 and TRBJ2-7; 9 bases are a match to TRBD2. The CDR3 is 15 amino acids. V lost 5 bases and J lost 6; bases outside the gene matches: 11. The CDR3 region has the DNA TGTGCCAGCAGTCCTGCCGACCGAGCGGGGGGCGAGCAGTACTTC. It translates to CASSPADRAGGEQYF.

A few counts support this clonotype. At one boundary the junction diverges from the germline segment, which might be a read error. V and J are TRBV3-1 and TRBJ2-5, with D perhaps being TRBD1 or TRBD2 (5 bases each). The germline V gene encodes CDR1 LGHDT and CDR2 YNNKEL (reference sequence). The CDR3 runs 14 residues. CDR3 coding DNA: TGTGCCAGCAGCCAGGAAGGGACCCGAGGTTGGAAGTTCTTC. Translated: CASSQEGTRGWKFF.

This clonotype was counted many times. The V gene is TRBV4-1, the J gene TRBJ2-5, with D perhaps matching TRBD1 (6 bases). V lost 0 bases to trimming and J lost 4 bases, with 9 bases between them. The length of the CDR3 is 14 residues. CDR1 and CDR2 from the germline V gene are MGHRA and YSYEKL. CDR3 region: CASSQEEGVETQYF. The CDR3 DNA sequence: TGCGCCAGCAGCCAAGAAGAGGGGGTAGAGACCCAGTACTTC.

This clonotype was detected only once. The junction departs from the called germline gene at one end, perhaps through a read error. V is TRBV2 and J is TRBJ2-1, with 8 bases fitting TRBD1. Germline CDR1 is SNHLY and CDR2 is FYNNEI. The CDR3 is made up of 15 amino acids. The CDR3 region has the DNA TGTGCCAGCAGTGAACGGACAGGGTTCTACAATGAGCAGTGCTTC. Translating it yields CASSERTGFYNEQCF.

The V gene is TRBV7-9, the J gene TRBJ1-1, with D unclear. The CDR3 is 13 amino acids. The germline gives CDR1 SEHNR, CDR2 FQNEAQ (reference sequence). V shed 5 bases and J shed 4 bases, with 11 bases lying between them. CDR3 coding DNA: TGTGCCAGCAGCCTGTTGCACCTCACTGAAGCTTTCTTT. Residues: CASSLLHLTEAFF.

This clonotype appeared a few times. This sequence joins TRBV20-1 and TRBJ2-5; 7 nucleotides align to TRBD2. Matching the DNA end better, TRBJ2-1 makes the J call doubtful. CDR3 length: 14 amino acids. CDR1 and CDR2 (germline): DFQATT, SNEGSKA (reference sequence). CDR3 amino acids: CSAKSGVDYNEQFF. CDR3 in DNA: TGCAGTGCTAAGAGCGGGGTAGACTACAATGAGCAGTTCTTC.

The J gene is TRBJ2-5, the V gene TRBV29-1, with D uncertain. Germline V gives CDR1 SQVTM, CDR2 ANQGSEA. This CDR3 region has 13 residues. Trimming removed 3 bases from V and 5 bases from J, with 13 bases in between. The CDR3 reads CSVDTALGETQYF. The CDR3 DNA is TGCAGCGTTGACACTGCCCTCGGGGAGACCCAGTACTTC. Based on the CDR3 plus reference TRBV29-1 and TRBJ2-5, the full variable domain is SAVISQKPSRDICQRGTSLTIQCQVDSQVTMMFWYRQQPGQSLTLIATANQGSEATYESGFVIDKFPISRPNLTFSTLTVSNMSPEDSSIYLCSVDTALGETQYFGPGTRLLVL.

This CDR3 is CASGPPGSYNEQFF. CDR3 nucleotides: TGTGCTAGTGGTCCACCGGGATCCTACAATGAGCAGTTCTTC. V and J are TRBV12-5 and TRBJ2-1, with D possibly being TRBD2 (5 bases). Trimming stripped 5 bases from V and 1 base from J, with 9 bases between. The CDR3 covers 14 residues. Germline assignment: CDR1 LGHNT and CDR2 FRNRAP.

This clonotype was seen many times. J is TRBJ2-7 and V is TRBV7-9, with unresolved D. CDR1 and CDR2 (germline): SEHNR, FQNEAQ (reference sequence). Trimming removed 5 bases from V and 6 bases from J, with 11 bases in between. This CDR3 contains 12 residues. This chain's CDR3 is CASSTPVSEQYF. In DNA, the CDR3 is TGTGCCAGCAGCACCCCCGTGAGCGAGCAGTACTTC.

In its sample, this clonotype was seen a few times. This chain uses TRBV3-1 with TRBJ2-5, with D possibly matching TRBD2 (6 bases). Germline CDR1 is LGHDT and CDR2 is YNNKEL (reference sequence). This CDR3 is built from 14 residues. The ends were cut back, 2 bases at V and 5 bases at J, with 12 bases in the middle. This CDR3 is CASSQSPSGETQYF. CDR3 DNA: TGTGCCAGCAGCCAATCCCCAAGCGGGGAGACCCAGTACTTC.

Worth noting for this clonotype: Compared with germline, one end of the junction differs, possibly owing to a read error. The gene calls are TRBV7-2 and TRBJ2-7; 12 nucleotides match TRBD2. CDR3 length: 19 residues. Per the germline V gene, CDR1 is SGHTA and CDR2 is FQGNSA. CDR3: CASSWTGASGRVGFYGQYF. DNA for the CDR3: TGTGCCAGCAGCTGGACGGGGGCTAGCGGGAGGGTTGGGTTTTACGGGCAGTACTTC.

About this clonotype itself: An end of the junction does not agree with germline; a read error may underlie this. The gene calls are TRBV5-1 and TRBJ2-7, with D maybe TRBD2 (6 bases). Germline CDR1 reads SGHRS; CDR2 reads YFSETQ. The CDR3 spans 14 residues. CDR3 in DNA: TGCGCCAACAGCTTGGAGCGGGCCGGGGGCGAGCAGTACTTC. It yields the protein CANSLERAGGEQYF.

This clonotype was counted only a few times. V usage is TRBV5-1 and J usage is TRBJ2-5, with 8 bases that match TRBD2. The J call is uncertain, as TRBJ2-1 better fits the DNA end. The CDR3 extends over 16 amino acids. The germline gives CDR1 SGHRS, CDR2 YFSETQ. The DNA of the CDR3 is TGCGCCAGCAGCTGGTTCGGCGGGGGGCTGATCAATGAGCAGTTCTTC. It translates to CASSWFGGGLINEQFF.

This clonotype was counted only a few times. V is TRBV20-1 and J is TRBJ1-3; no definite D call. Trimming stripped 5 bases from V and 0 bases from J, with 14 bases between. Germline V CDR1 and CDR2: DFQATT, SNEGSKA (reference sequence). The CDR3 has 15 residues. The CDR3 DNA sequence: TGCAGTGCTCCCTTAGGTTTGAGCTCTGGAAACACCATATATTTT. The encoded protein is CSAPLGLSSGNTIYF.

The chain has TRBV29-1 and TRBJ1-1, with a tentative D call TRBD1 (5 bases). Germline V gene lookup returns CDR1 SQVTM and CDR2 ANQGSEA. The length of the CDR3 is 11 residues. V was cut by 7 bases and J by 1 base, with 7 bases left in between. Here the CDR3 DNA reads TGCAGCGCCGACAGGAACACTGAAGCTTTCTTT. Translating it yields CSADRNTEAFF.

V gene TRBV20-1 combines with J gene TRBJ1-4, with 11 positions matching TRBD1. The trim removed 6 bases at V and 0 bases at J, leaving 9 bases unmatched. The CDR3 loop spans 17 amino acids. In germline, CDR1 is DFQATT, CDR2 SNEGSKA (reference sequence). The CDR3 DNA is TGCAGTGCGAGGACAGGGGGCGCGAAAGCAACTAATGAAAAACTGTTTTTT. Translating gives CSARTGGAKATNEKLFF.

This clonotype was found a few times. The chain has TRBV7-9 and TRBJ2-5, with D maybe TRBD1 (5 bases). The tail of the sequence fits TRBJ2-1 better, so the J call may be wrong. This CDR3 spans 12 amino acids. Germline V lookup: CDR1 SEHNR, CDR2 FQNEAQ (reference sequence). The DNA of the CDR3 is TGTGCCAGCAGCAGGCAGTGGACAGAGCAGTTCTTC. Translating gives CASSRQWTEQFF.

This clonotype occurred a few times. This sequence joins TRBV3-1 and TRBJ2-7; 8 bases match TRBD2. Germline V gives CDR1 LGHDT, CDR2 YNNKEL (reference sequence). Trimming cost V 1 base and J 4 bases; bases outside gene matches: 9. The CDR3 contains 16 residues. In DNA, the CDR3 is TGTGCCAGCAGCCAAGGGGCCCCGACTAGCGAGTACGAGCAGTACTTC. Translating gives CASSQGAPTSEYEQYF.

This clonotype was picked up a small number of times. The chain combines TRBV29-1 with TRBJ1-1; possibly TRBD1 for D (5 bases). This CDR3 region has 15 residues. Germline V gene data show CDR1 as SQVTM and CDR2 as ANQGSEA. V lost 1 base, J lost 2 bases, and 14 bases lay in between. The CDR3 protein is CSVEGRPGLNTEAFF. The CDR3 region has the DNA TGCAGCGTTGAAGGTCGGCCAGGGCTAAACACTGAAGCTTTCTTT.

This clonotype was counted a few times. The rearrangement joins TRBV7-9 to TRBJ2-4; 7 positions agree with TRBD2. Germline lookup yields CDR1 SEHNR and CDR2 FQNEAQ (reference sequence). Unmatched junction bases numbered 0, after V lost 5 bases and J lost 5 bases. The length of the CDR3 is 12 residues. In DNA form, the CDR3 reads TGTGCCAGCAGCCGGGGGGAAAACATTCAGTACTTC. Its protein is CASSRGENIQYF.

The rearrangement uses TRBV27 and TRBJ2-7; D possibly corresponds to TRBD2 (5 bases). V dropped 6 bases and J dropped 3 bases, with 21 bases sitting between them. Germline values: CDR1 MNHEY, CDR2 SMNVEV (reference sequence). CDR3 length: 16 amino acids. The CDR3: CASRSPTAGNNYEQYF. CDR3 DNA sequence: TGTGCCAGCAGGAGCCCTACCGCGGGCAATAACTACGAGCAGTACTTC.